A selection of T cell receptor beta chains follows, all from one sample in a study of response to subunit inactivated influenza vaccine. TCRdb reprocessed the RT-PCR reads via MiXCR and lists one record per CDR3 protein. The sample carries more than 450,000 distinct CDR3 sequences, roughly 8.2% recorded once. Sequences were derived from PBMCs from blood, sampled 23 months after vaccination. The receptor set was obtained from a man in his fifties or sixties who received an inactivated influenza vaccine. Each CDR3 is given with its conserved first and last residue. A D gene is named only where the DNA matches it firmly. Rows may omit the clone size; those that give it use once, few, many or a size class.

V: TRBV12-3/TRBV12-4
size: few
J: TRBJ2-3
D: TRBD1
DNA: TGTGCCAGCAGTTGGACAGGGGCCAATACGCAGTATTTT
CDR3: CASSWTGANTQYF

V: TRBV4-1
size: -
J: TRBJ2-3
D: -
DNA: TGCGCCAGCAGCCAAGCACCCTCCTCTAGCTTGGATACGCAGTATTTT
CDR3: CASSQAPSSSLDTQYF

V: TRBV5-1
size: few
J: TRBJ2-5
D: -
DNA: TGCGCCAGCAGCTTTGGGACCCAGAGGGAGACCCAGTACTTC
CDR3: CASSFGTQRETQYF

V: TRBV10-3
size: few
J: TRBJ2-6
D: -
DNA: TGTGCCATCGCTATAGGGTCTGGGGCCAACGTCCTGACTTTC
CDR3: CAIAIGSGANVLTF

V: TRBV7-2
size: -
J: TRBJ2-4
D: TRBD1
DNA: TGTGCCAGCAGCTTAGCGACAGGGAAAGTGGACATTCAGTACTTC
CDR3: CASSLATGKVDIQYF

V: TRBV4-3
size: many
J: TRBJ2-7
D: TRBD1
DNA: TGCGCCAGCAGCCAAGAGGAGGACAGGGGTTCTTACGAGCAGTACTTC
CDR3: CASSQEEDRGSYEQYF

V: TRBV30
size: few
J: TRBJ2-3
D: -
DNA: TGTGCCTGGAGTGTACGGTGGGGATTCTCAGATACGCAGTATTTT
CDR3: CAWSVRWGFSDTQYF

V: TRBV9
size: few
J: TRBJ2-2
D: -
DNA: TGTGCCAGCAGCGCGCTATGGGGAGGGACATTGAACACCGGGGAGCTGTTTTTT
CDR3: CASSALWGGTLNTGELFF

V: TRBV10-3
size: many
J: TRBJ2-7
D: -
DNA: TGTGCCATCAGTGTAAAACAACCCCACAACGAGCAGTACTTC
CDR3: CAISVKQPHNEQYF

V: TRBV7-9
size: few
J: TRBJ1-4
D: TRBD1
DNA: TGTGCCAGCAGCCTACTACCGGGACAGGGAACCGAAAAACTGTTTTTT
CDR3: CASSLLPGQGTEKLFF

V: TRBV29-1
size: few
J: TRBJ2-5
D: TRBD2
DNA: TGCAGCGTTGAAACTAGCGGGAGAGAAGAGACCCAGTACTTC
CDR3: CSVETSGREETQYF

V: TRBV7-8
size: few
J: TRBJ2-7
D: -
DNA: TGTGCCAGCAGCTTAGCGGGGGGAGATCGGTACGAGCAGTACTTC
CDR3: CASSLAGGDRYEQYF

V: TRBV20-1
size: few
J: TRBJ2-7
D: -
DNA: TGCAGTGCTAGAGATCAAGAACCGGGGACCAACCCTTACGAGCAGTACTTC
CDR3: CSARDQEPGTNPYEQYF

V: TRBV29-1
size: many
J: TRBJ2-3
D: -
DNA: TGCAGCGTTGAAGATTTAGAGGACCTTAGCACAGATACGCAGTATTTT
CDR3: CSVEDLEDLSTDTQYF

V: TRBV7-2
size: many
J: TRBJ2-7
D: -
DNA: TGTGCCAGCAGCTTAGCATACGGGACACGCCGGCGGCAGTACTTC
CDR3: CASSLAYGTRRRQYF

V: TRBV3-1
size: few
J: TRBJ2-1
D: -
DNA: TGTGCCAGCAGCCAAGTGTTCGGTGGGACCTACAATGAGCAGTTCTTC
CDR3: CASSQVFGGTYNEQFF

V: TRBV4-3
size: -
J: TRBJ2-6
D: -
DNA: TGCGCCAGCACCCAAGACCCCTCGCGGTCCTCTGGGGCCAACGTCCTGACTTTC
CDR3: CASTQDPSRSSGANVLTF

V: TRBV20-1
size: few
J: TRBJ2-4
D: -
DNA: TGCAGTGCTAGTCGGGCGGCTGTAGCCAAAAACATTCAGTACTTC
CDR3: CSASRAAVAKNIQYF

V: TRBV12-3/TRBV12-4
size: few
J: TRBJ2-1
D: TRBD2
DNA: TGTGCCAGCAGTTTACGTAGCGGGAGCAAGTACAATGAGCAGTTCTTC
CDR3: CASSLRSGSKYNEQFF

V: TRBV10-3
size: many
J: TRBJ1-4
D: -
DNA: TGTGCCATCAGTTCCCGGGCCACAAATGAAAAACTGTTTTTT
CDR3: CAISSRATNEKLFF

V: TRBV9
size: many
J: TRBJ2-1
D: -
DNA: TGTGCCAGCAGCGTAGTTTTTTTATGTGTGACTTACATACCAAGGCCCAATGAGCAGTTCTTC
CDR3: CASSVVFLCVTYIPRPNEQFF

V: TRBV6-1
size: -
J: TRBJ2-1
D: TRBD2
DNA: TGTGCCAGCAGTGATAGCGGGAGGGCCTACAATGAGCAGTTCTTC
CDR3: CASSDSGRAYNEQFF

V: TRBV11-2
size: -
J: TRBJ2-3
D: TRBD1
DNA: TGTGCCAGCAGCTTAGGGGACAGGGCCGATACGCAGTATTTT
CDR3: CASSLGDRADTQYF

V: TRBV10-3
size: -
J: TRBJ1-1
D: -
DNA: TGTGCCATCAGTGGTTCCAGGGGATATGAAGCTTTCTTT
CDR3: CAISGSRGYEAFF

V: TRBV25-1
size: -
J: TRBJ2-5
D: -
DNA: TGTGCCAGCAGTGAAGCAGAAAAGTTCGTAGAGACCCAGTACTTC
CDR3: CASSEAEKFVETQYF

V: TRBV12-3/TRBV12-4
size: few
J: TRBJ2-3
D: -
DNA: TGTGCCAGCAGTTTTGGGCGGGGGCGGACAGATACGCAGTATTTT
CDR3: CASSFGRGRTDTQYF

V: TRBV29-1
size: -
J: TRBJ2-7
D: TRBD1
DNA: TGCAGCGTTGACGGACAGGGGGCGAACTCCTACGAGCAGTACTTC
CDR3: CSVDGQGANSYEQYF

V: TRBV28
size: many
J: TRBJ2-1
D: TRBD2
DNA: TGTGCCAGCAGTACTAGGCCTAGCGGGGTCAGGAATGAGCAGTTCTTC
CDR3: CASSTRPSGVRNEQFF

V: TRBV5-1
size: few
J: TRBJ2-7
D: TRBD1
DNA: TGCGCCAGCAGGCGAGAGGGGGCAAGGGAGCAGTACTTC
CDR3: CASRREGAREQYF

V: TRBV29-1
size: many
J: TRBJ1-4
D: TRBD1
DNA: TGCAGCGCCCTCGGACAGGGGAATGAAAAACTGTTTTTT
CDR3: CSALGQGNEKLFF

V: TRBV18
size: -
J: TRBJ2-5
D: -
DNA: TGTGCCAGCTCGTTCCAGGGACCCCAGTACTTC
CDR3: CASSFQGPQYF

V: TRBV20-1
size: many
J: TRBJ2-5
D: -
DNA: TGCAGTGCTGGAGGCCTAGGGGGGCTTCAAGAGACCCAGTACTTC
CDR3: CSAGGLGGLQETQYF

V: TRBV18
size: -
J: TRBJ1-2
D: -
DNA: TGTGCCAGCTCACCGGGCTCGGCAGGGGCATCCGCCTATGGCTACACCTTC
CDR3: CASSPGSAGASAYGYTF

V: TRBV6-6
size: -
J: TRBJ2-5
D: -
DNA: TGTGCCAGCAAAGACTGGTTACAAGAGACCCAGTACTTC
CDR3: CASKDWLQETQYF

V: TRBV11-1
size: -
J: TRBJ2-1
D: -
DNA: TGTGCCAGCAGCTTAGTCTGTGAGCAGTTCTTC
CDR3: CASSLVCEQFF

V: TRBV10-3
size: many
J: TRBJ2-3
D: -
DNA: TGTGCCATCAGGCCGAGCACAGATACGCAGTATTTT
CDR3: CAIRPSTDTQYF

V: TRBV24-1
size: -
J: TRBJ1-2
D: -
DNA: TGTGCCACCAGTGAGACAGACAGAGATAATAAGGGCTACACCTTC
CDR3: CATSETDRDNKGYTF

V: TRBV5-1
size: -
J: TRBJ1-2
D: TRBD1
DNA: TGCGCCAGCAGCTTGGGCGGACAGGGGAGCGACTATGGCTACACCTTC
CDR3: CASSLGGQGSDYGYTF

V: TRBV29-1
size: many
J: TRBJ2-1
D: -
DNA: TGCAGCGCCGGGCAGGGATACAATGAGCAGTTCTTC
CDR3: CSAGQGYNEQFF

V: TRBV5-1
size: many
J: TRBJ2-7
D: -
DNA: TGCGCCAGCAGCAAGCGGGACAGTCCCCTCTACGAGCAGTACTTC
CDR3: CASSKRDSPLYEQYF

V: TRBV3-1
size: many
J: TRBJ2-3
D: TRBD2
DNA: TGTGCCAGCAGCCAAGGTCGGACTAGTGCAGATACGCAGTATTTT
CDR3: CASSQGRTSADTQYF

V: TRBV4-3
size: few
J: TRBJ1-2
D: -
DNA: TGCGCCAGCAGCCAAGTGGGGGCCCCCTATGGCTACACCTTC
CDR3: CASSQVGAPYGYTF

V: TRBV4-3
size: many
J: TRBJ2-1
D: -
DNA: TGCGCCAGCAGCCCGACTGAGAGCTCCTACAATGAGCAGTTCTTC
CDR3: CASSPTESSYNEQFF